Listed below are T cell receptor beta chains from one sample, sequenced in a study of blood T cell repertoires in COVID-19. Libraries were prepared by immunoSEQ multiplex PCR; TCRdb keeps only in-frame clonotypes and omits some of them. The table has about 480,000 clones, 80% to 90% seen once. Sequencing input: peripheral blood. The receptors shown here come from a man between 18 and 29 years old with COVID-19, enrolled during active disease. Each CDR3 is given with its conserved first and last residue. Each record gives: V gene, CDR3 protein.

TRBV11-2 CASSPTLLAAETQYF
TRBV7-2 CASSSTLFGSTDTQYF
TRBV12-5 CASGNGRDNSYEQYF
TRBV7-9 CASSFGGLYQPQHF
TRBV27 CASKPGQGNEKLFF
TRBV5-8 CASSLGAVYEQYF
TRBV7-9 CASSLGGLQPQHF
TRBV7-6 CASSSGVGDYGYTF
TRBV7-9 CASSLVESDNEQFF
TRBV2 CASAGGREKLFF
TRBV7-8 CASSSGTANTGELFF
TRBV3-1/TRBV3-2 CASSPRLAGGQGTDTQYF
TRBV19 CASRTSGTYEQYF
TRBV30 CARGQSNYGYTF
TRBV5-1 CASRVSGQTNYGYTF
TRBV15 CATRATAGTYNEQFF
TRBV5-4 CASRIQGFNEQYF
TRBV2 CASKGRVDYEQYF
TRBV7-9 CASSLRATGRMQTQYF
TRBV5-1 CASSSGQPNQPQHF
TRBV13 CASSQDRVREKLFF
TRBV10-3 CAISEMAGAYEQYF
TRBV5-8 CASSLTTTAFDPEAFF
TRBV3-1/TRBV3-2 CASSQEAGAREQYF
TRBV7-9 CASSLPSGRHNEQFF
TRBV19 CASSIGGEETQYF
TRBV7-2 CASSVAGGPTDTQYF
TRBV7-9 CASSLEEGEGKNIQYF
TRBV5-4 CASSLLENSPLHF
TRBV6-5 CATQGTGAPEQYF
TRBV19 CASTGTLNTGELFF
TRBV6-1 CASCENSSNGYTF
TRBV13 CASSSGTESYEQYF
TRBV27 CASSLRETYEQYF
TRBV5-1 CASSFSHEQFF
TRBV5-6 CASSLGPGYTF
TRBV27 CASSAYRGGELFF
TRBV7-8 CASSLVDRAHGYTF
TRBV28 CASSSPKWGGQGATDTQYF
TRBV19 CASRPPGWNEQYF
TRBV19 CASSGGLVDTGELFF
TRBV5-1 CASSLDRTSGRGIDTQYF